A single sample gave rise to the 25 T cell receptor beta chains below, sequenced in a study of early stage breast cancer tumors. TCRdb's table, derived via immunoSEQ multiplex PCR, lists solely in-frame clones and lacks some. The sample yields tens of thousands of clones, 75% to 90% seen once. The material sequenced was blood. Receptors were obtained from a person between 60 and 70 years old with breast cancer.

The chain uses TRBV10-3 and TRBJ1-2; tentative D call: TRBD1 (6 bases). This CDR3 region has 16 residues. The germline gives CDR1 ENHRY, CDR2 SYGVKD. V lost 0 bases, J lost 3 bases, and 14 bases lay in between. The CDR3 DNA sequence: TGTGCCATCAGTGAGTCGAGGCAGGGGTTTGACTATGGCTACACCTTC. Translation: CAISESRQGFDYGYTF.

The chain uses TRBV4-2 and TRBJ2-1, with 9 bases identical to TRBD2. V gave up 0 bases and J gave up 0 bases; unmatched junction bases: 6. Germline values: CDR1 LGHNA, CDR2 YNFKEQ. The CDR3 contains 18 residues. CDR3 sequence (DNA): TGTGCCAGCAGCCAAGATACGCCGGGACTAGCCTCCTACAATGAGCAGTTCTTC. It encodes CASSQDTPGLASYNEQFF.

The CDR3 nucleotides are TGCAGCGTCCGAACTAGCGGGGCGAACACAGATACGCAGTATTTT. Translated: CSVRTSGANTDTQYF. The V and J genes are TRBV29-1 and TRBJ2-3, with 10 bases matching TRBD2. The V and J ends lost 6 bases and 2 bases, in that order; junction bases with no gene match: 8. Germline values: CDR1 SQVTM, CDR2 ANQGSEA. The CDR3 sequence is 15 residues long.

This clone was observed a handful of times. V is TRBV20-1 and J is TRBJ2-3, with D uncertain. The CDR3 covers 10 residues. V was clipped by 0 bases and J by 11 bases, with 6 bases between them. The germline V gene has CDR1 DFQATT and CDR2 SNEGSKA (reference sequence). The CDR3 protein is CSARDNRQYF. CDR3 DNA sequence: TGCAGTGCTAGAGATAATAGGCAGTATTTT.

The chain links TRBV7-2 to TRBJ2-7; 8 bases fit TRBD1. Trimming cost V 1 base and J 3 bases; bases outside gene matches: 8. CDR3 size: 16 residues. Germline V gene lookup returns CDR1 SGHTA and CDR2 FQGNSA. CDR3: CASSLGGDRYGYEQYF. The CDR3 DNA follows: TGTGCCAGCAGCTTAGGGGGGGACAGGTACGGCTACGAGCAGTACTTC.

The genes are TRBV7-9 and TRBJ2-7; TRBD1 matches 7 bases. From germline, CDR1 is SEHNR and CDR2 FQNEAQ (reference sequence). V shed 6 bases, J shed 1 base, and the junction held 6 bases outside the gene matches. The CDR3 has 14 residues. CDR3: CASSSTTGSYEQYF. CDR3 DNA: TGTGCCAGCAGTTCTACGACAGGGTCCTACGAGCAGTACTTC.

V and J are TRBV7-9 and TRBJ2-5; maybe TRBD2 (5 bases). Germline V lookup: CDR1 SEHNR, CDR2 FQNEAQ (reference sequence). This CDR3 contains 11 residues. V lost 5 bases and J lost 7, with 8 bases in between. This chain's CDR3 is CASSASGTQYF. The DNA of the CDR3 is TGTGCCAGCAGCGCCAGCGGGACCCAGTACTTC.

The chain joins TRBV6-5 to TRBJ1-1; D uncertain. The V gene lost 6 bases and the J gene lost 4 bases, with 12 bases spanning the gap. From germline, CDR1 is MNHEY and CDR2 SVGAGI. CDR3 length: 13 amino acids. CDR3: CASSSLVFTEAFF. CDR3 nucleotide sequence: TGTGCCAGCAGCTCCCTAGTATTCACTGAAGCTTTCTTT.

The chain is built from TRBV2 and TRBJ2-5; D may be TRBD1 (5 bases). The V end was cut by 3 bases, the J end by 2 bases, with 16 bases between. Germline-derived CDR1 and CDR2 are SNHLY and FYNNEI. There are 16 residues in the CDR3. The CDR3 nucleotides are TGTGCCAGCAGTGAGGGGTCAGGGTCGATGCAAGAGACCCAGTACTTC. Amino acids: CASSEGSGSMQETQYF.

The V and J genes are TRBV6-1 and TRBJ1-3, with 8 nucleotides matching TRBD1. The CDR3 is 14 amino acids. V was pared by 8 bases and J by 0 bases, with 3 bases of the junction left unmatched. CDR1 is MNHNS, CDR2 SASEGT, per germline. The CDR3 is CASGDRSSGNTIYF. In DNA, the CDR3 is TGTGCCAGCGGGGACAGGAGCTCTGGAAACACCATATATTTT.

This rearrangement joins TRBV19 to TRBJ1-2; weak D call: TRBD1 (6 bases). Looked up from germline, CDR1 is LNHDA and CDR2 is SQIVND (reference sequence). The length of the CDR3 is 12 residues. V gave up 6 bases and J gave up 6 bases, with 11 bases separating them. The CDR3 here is CASSTGTHGYTF. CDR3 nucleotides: TGTGCCAGTAGCACAGGGACCCATGGCTACACCTTC.

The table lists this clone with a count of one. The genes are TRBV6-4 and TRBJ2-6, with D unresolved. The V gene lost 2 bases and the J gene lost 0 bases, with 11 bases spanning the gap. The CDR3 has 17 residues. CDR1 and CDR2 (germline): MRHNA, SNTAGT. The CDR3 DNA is TGTGCCAGCAGTGACGAGGCTCCGGGCTCTGGGGCCAACGTCCTGACTTTC. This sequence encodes CASSDEAPGSGANVLTF.

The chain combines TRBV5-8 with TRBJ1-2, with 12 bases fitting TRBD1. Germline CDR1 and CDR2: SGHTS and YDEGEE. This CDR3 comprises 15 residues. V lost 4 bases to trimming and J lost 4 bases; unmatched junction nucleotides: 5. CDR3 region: CASSRGQGAPYGYTF. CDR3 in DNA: TGTGCCAGCAGCCGGGGACAGGGGGCCCCCTATGGCTACACCTTC.

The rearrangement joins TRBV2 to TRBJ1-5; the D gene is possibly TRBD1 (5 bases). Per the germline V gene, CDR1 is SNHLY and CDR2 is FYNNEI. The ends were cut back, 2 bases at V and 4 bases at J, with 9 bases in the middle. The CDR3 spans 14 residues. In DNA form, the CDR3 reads TGTGCCAGCAGTGAACTCAGGGTTAATCAGCCCCAGCATTTT. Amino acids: CASSELRVNQPQHF.

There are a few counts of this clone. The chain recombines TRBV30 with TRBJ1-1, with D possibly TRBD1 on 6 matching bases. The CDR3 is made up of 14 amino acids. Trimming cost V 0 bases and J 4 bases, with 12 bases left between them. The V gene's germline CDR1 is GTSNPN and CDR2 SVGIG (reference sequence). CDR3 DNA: TGTGCCTGGAGTGTACAGGGCGTTGGCACTGAAGCTTTCTTT. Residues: CAWSVQGVGTEAFF. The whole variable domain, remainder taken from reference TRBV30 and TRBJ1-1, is SQTIHQWPATLVQPVGSPLSLECTVEGTSNPNLYWYRQAAGRGLQLLFYSVGIGQISSEVPQNLSASRPQDRQFILSSKKLLLSDSGFYLCAWSVQGVGTEAFFGQGTRLTVV.

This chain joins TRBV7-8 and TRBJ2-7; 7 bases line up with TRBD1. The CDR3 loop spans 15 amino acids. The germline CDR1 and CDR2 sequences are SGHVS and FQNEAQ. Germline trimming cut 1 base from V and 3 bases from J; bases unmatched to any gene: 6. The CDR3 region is CASSLVGGQYYEQYF. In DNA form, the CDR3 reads TGTGCCAGCAGCTTAGTAGGGGGACAGTACTACGAGCAGTACTTC.

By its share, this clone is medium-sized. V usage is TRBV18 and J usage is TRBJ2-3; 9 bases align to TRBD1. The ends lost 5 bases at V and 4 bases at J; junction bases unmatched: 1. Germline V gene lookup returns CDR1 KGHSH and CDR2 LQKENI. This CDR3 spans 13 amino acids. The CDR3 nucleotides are TGTGCCAGCTCATGGGACAGGGCAGATACGCAGTATTTT. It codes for CASSWDRADTQYF. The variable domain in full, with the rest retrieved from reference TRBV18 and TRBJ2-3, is NAGVMQNPRHLVRRRGQEARLRCSPMKGHSHVYWYRQLPEEGLKFMVYLQKENIIDESGMPKERFSAEFPKEGPSILRIQQVVRGDSAAYFCASSWDRADTQYFGPGTRLTVL.

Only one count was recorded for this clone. The CDR3 region is CASTQKAGGLEQFF. CDR3 in DNA: TGCGCCAGCACCCAAAAGGCGGGAGGTCTTGAGCAGTTCTTC. The chain combines TRBV5-1 with TRBJ2-1, with 8 bases matching TRBD2. The CDR3 spans 14 residues. Unmatched junction bases numbered 11, after V lost 6 bases and J lost 9 bases. Germline loops: CDR1 SGHRS, CDR2 YFSETQ.

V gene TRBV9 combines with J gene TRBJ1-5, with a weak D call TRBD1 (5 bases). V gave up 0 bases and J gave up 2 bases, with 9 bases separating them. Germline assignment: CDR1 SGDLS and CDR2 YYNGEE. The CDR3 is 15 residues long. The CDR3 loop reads CASSVDGGGNQPQHF. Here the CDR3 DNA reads TGTGCCAGCAGCGTAGACGGGGGTGGCAATCAGCCCCAGCATTTT.

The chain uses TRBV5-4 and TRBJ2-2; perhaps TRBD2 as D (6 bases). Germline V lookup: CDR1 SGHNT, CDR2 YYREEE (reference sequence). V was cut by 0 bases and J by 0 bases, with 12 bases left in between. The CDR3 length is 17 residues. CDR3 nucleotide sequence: TGTGCCAGCAGCTTGGCCGGGCGGGGACCGAACACCGGGGAGCTGTTTTTT. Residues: CASSLAGRGPNTGELFF.

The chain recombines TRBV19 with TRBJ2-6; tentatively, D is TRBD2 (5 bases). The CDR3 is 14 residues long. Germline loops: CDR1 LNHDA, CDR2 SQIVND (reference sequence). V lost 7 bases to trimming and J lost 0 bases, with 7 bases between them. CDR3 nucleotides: TGTGCCAGTACGAGGGACTCTGGGGCCAACGTCCTGACTTTC. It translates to CASTRDSGANVLTF.

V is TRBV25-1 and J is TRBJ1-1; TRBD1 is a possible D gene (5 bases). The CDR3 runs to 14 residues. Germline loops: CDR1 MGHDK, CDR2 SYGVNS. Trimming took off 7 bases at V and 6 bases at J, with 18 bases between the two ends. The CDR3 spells CASTPVGASAEAFF. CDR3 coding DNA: TGTGCCAGCACCCCAGTAGGGGCGAGCGCTGAAGCTTTCTTT. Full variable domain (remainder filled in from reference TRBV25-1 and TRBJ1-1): EADIYQTPRYLVIGTGKKITLECSQTMGHDKMYWYQQDPGMELHLIHYSYGVNSTEKGDLSSESTVSRIRTEHFPLTLESARPSHTSQYLCASTPVGASAEAFFGQGTRLTVV.

CDR3 sequence: CASSNGLVNTGELFF. CDR3 bases: TGTGCCAGCAGTAACGGACTAGTGAACACCGGGGAGCTGTTTTTT. The chain links TRBV25-1 to TRBJ2-2; 7 nucleotides align to TRBD2. The CDR3 is made up of 15 amino acids. The trim removed 5 bases at V and 1 base at J, leaving 4 bases unmatched. Germline V gives CDR1 MGHDK, CDR2 SYGVNS.

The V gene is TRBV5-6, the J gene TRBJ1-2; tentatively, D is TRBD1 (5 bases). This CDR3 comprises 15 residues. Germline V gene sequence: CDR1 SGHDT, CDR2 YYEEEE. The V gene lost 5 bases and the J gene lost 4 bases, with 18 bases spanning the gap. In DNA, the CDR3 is TGTGCCAGCAGGATGCGGCTAACAGGATCCTATGGCTACACCTTC. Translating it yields CASRMRLTGSYGYTF.

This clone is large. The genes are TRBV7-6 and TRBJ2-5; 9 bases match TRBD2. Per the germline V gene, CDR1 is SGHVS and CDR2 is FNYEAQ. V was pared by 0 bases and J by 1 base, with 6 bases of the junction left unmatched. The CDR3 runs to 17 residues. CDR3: CASSLAPTSGPQETQYF. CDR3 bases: TGTGCCAGCAGCTTAGCCCCAACTAGCGGGCCCCAAGAGACCCAGTACTTC. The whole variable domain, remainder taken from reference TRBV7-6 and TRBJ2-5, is GAGVSQSPRYKVTKRGQDVALRCDPISGHVSLYWYRQALGQGPEFLTYFNYEAQQDKSGLPNDRFSAERPEGSISTLTIQRTEQRDSAMYRCASSLAPTSGPQETQYFGPGTRLLVL.